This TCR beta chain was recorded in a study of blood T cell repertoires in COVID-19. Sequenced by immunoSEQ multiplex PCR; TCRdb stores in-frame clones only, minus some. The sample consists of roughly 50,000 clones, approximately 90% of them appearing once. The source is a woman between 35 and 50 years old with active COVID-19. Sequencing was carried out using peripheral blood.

CDR3 loop: CAISTGLAGGKSSYEQYF. In DNA, the CDR3 is TGTGCCATCAGCACCGGACTAGCGGGGGGCAAGAGCTCCTACGAGCAGTACTTC. The chain links TRBV10-3 to TRBJ2-7, with 14 nucleotides matching TRBD2. CDR3 length: 18 amino acids. Germline CDR1 is ENHRY and CDR2 is SYGVKD. Trimming removed 6 bases from V and 0 bases from J; junction bases left unmatched: 10.